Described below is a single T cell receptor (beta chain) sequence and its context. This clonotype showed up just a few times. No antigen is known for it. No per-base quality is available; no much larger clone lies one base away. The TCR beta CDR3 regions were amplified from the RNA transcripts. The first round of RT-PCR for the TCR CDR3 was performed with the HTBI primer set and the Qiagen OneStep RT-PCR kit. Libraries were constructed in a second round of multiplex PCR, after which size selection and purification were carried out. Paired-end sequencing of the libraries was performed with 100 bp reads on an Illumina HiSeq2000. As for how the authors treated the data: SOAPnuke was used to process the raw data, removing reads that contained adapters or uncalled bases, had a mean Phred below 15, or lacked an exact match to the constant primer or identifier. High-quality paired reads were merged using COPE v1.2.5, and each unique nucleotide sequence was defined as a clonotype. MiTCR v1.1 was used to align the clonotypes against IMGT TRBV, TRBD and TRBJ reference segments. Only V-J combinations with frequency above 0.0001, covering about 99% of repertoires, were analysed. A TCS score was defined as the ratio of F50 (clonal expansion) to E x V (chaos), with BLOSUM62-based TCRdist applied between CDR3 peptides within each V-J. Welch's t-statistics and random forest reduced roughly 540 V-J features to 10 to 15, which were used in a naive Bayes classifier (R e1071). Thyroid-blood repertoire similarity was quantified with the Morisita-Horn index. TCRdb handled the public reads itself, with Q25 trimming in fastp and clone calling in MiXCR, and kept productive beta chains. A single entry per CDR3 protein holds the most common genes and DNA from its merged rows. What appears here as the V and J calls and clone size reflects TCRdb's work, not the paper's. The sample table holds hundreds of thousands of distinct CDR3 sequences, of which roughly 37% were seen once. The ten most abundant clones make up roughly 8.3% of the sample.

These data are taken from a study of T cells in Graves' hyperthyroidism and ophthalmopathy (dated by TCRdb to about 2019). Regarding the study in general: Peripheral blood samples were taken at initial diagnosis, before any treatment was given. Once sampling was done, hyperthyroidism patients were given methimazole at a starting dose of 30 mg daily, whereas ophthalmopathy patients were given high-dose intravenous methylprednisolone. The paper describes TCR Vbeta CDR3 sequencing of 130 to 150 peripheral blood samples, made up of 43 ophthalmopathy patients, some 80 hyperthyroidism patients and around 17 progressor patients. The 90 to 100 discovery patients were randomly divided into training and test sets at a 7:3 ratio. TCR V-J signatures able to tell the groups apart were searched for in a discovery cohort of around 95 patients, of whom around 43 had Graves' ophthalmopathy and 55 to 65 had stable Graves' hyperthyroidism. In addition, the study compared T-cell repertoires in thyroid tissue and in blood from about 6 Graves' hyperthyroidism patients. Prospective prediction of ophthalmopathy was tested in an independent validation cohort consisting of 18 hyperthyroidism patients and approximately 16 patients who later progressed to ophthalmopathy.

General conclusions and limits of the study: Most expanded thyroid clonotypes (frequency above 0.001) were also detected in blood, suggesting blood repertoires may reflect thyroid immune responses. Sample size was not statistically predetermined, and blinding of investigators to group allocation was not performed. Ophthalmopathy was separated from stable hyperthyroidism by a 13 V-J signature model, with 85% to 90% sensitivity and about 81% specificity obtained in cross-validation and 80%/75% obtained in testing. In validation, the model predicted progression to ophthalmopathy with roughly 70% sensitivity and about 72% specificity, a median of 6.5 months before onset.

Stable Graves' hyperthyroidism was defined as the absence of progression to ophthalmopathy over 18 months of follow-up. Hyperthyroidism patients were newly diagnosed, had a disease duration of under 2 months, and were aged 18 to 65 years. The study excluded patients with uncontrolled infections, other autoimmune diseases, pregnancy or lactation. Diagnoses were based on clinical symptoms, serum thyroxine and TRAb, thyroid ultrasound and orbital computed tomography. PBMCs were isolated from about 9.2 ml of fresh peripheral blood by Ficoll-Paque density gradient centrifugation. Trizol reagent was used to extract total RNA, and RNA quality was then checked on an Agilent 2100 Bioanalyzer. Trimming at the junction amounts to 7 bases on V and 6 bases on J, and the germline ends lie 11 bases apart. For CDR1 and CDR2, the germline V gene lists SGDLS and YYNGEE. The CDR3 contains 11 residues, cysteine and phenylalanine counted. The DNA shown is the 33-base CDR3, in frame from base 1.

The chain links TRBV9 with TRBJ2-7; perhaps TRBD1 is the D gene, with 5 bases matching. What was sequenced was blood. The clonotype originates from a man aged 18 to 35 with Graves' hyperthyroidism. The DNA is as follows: TGTGCCAGCGGCCAGGGAACCGAGCAGTACTTC. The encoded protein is CASGQGTEQYF.